Listed below are T cell receptor beta chains from one sample, sequenced in a study of CD8+ T cells in alopecia areata. Assay: immunoSEQ multiplex PCR; the TCRdb copy retains only in-frame clones and omits some. Here the sample spans a few hundred thousand clones, 35% to 40% being singletons. The sequencing here drew on CD4+ T cells sorted from blood, taken at approximately week 34, from a patient treated with tofacitinib. The source of these receptors is a human donor with alopecia areata. The CDR3 runs from the conserved cysteine through the conserved F or W. D genes are given only for firm matches. For some rows the clone size is stated as once, few or many, or as a class when expanded; others skip it.

TRBV5-6	few	TRBJ2-4	TRBD2	TGTGCCAGCAGCCCGGCGGGACTAGCGGGGGGGCGGAACATTCAGTACTTC	CASSPAGLAGGRNIQYF
TRBV4-1	once	TRBJ2-4	-	TGCGCCAGCAGCCAGGGGGAAGCCAGGGGTGGTAGCAAAAACATTCAGTACTTC	CASSQGEARGGSKNIQYF
TRBV7-2	many	TRBJ1-2	-	TGTGCCAGCAGCTTACAGCTTGCCAGAAACTATGGCTACACCTTC	CASSLQLARNYGYTF
TRBV27	few	TRBJ2-1	-	TGTGCCAGCAGCCGGCCCCGGGGGAACAATGAGCAGTTCTTC	CASSRPRGNNEQFF
TRBV18	-	TRBJ1-1	-	TGTGCCAGCTCACCACCGGGGAGACTGGAGAACACTGAAGCTTTCTTT	CASSPPGRLENTEAFF
TRBV2	few	TRBJ2-3	TRBD2	TGTGCCAGCAGAAAATGGACTAGCGGGGGTTCGACAGATACGCAGTATTTT	CASRKWTSGGSTDTQYF
TRBV6-6	once	TRBJ1-6	TRBD1	TGTGCCAGCAGGGAGCGGGACAGGCTCTCACCCCTCCACTTT	CASRERDRLSPLHF
TRBV5-1	few	TRBJ2-1	-	TGCGCCAGCAGCCCAGGAACTGTGGAAGCGCAACAGCAGTTCTTC	CASSPGTVEAQQQFF
TRBV7-3	-	TRBJ2-7	-	TGTGCCAGCAGCGAACGGGACGGTTACGAGCAGTACTTC	CASSERDGYEQYF
TRBV13	few	TRBJ1-1	-	TGTGCCAGCAGCTTTGCCTCGGGGAGGACTGAAGCTTTCTTT	CASSFASGRTEAFF
TRBV5-6	-	TRBJ1-5	-	TGTGCCAGCAGCTTGTCGGGGAGCAATCAGCCCCAGCATTTT	CASSLSGSNQPQHF
TRBV4-1	-	TRBJ1-1	-	TGCGCCAGCAGCCAAACGGGACCGCTCGCTGAAGCTTTCTTT	CASSQTGPLAEAFF
TRBV7-9	few	TRBJ1-1	-	TGTGCCAGCAGCTCCCTTGAGGGGTTTGGAGAAGCTTTCTTT	CASSSLEGFGEAFF
TRBV6-5	many	TRBJ1-1	-	TGTGCCAGCAGGGGGAACACTGAAGCTTTCTTT	CASRGNTEAFF
TRBV5-1	-	TRBJ2-1	TRBD2	TGCGCCAGCAGATCGGGACTAGACTACAATGAGCAGTTCTTC	CASRSGLDYNEQFF
TRBV4-1	-	TRBJ1-2	-	TGCGCCAGCAGCCTTCCAACGGGCAGGGCTAGAGGCTACACCTTC	CASSLPTGRARGYTF
TRBV6-1	-	TRBJ1-1	-	TGTGCCAGCAGTGTGCAGGGAGGGAACACTGAAGCTTTCTTT	CASSVQGGNTEAFF
TRBV11-3	few	TRBJ2-3	-	TGTGCCAGCAGCCCCGGGAGTTGGGCAGATACGCAGTATTTT	CASSPGSWADTQYF
TRBV19	few	TRBJ1-3	-	TGTGCCAGTAGGCGGACGGGATCTGGAAACACCATATATTTT	CASRRTGSGNTIYF
TRBV30	-	TRBJ1-6	-	TGTGCCTGGAAGTTGACCGATAATTCACCCCTCCACTTT	CAWKLTDNSPLHF
TRBV29-1	-	TRBJ2-1	-	TGCAGCGGGGGTGACAGGGCGGGAAATGAGCAGTTCTTC	CSGGDRAGNEQFF
TRBV5-4	-	TRBJ1-1	-	TGTGCCAGCAGCTACGGACACACGAACACTGAAGCTTTCTTT	CASSYGHTNTEAFF
TRBV4-1	-	TRBJ2-7	-	TGCGCCAGCAGCCAAGGAAGAGCGGGCGGCGAGCAGTACTTC	CASSQGRAGGEQYF
TRBV9	few	TRBJ2-2	-	TGTGCCAGCAGCCATAGTAACGGGGAGCTGTTTTTT	CASSHSNGELFF
TRBV6-6	-	TRBJ1-5	-	TGTGCCAGCAAGACAGGCTACAATCAGCCCCAGCATTTT	CASKTGYNQPQHF
TRBV29-1	-	TRBJ2-2	-	TGCAGCGTTCGGACGGGGATGAACACCGGGGAGCTGTTTTTT	CSVRTGMNTGELFF
TRBV30	-	TRBJ1-5	-	TGTGCCTGGAGTCCCTCGCCGGGGAGTCTCCATCAGCCCCAGCATTTT	CAWSPSPGSLHQPQHF
TRBV29-1	few	TRBJ2-5	-	TGCAGCGTCAGCACAGGGCTGGGGGAGACCCAGTACTTC	CSVSTGLGETQYF
TRBV6-5	-	TRBJ1-2	-	TGTGCCAGCAGTCCCGGACCCCTTTATGGCTACACCTTC	CASSPGPLYGYTF
TRBV5-1	-	TRBJ2-3	-	TGCGCCAGCAGCTTGGACACAGATACGCAGTATTTT	CASSLDTDTQYF
TRBV30	-	TRBJ1-3	-	TGTGCCTCCACGGAGGGCTCTGGAAACACCATATATTTT	CASTEGSGNTIYF
TRBV5-4	-	TRBJ2-3	-	TGTGCCAGCAGCCTCAGCGGGTCTAGCACAGATACGCAGTATTTT	CASSLSGSSTDTQYF
TRBV30	-	TRBJ2-3	-	TGTGCCTGGAGTGTAAAGGGGGCAGATACGCAGTATTTT	CAWSVKGADTQYF
TRBV29-1	few	TRBJ2-1	TRBD1	TGCAGCGTTGATTCGCGGACAGGCTACAATGAGCAGTTCTTC	CSVDSRTGYNEQFF
TRBV10-3	few	TRBJ2-1	-	TGTGCCATCAGTGGTCAAGGGCCTCTCTCCTACAATGAGCAGTTCTTC	CAISGQGPLSYNEQFF
TRBV2	-	TRBJ2-3	TRBD1	TGTGCCAGCAGCCCCCAGGGGGCGGGAGATACGCAGTATTTT	CASSPQGAGDTQYF
TRBV15	few	TRBJ2-7	TRBD1	TGTGCCACCAGCAGATTGGGACAGGGGGCCTACGAGCAGTACTTC	CATSRLGQGAYEQYF
TRBV30	-	TRBJ1-1	TRBD1	TGTGCCTGGAGGCCGGGACAGATGAACACTGAAGCTTTCTTT	CAWRPGQMNTEAFF
TRBV29-1	-	TRBJ2-7	-	TGCAGCGTCGACGACAGTGCCTACGAGCAGTACTTC	CSVDDSAYEQYF
TRBV9	once	TRBJ1-4	-	TGTGCCAGCAGCGTAGGCGTTGGTGAAAAACTGTTTTTT	CASSVGVGEKLFF
TRBV10-1	-	TRBJ2-3	TRBD1	TGCGCCAGCAGTGAGTCCGGGACAGGGAGGGTCACAGATACGCAGTATTTT	CASSESGTGRVTDTQYF
TRBV25-1	-	TRBJ2-5	-	TGTGCCAGCGCGACTCTGGAAGGGGTTCAAGAGACCCAGTACTTC	CASATLEGVQETQYF
TRBV30	once	TRBJ1-4	TRBD1	TGTGCCCGAAGACAGGGCGCAACTAATGAAAAACTGTTTTTT	CARRQGATNEKLFF
TRBV29-1	few	TRBJ1-1	-	TGCAGCGTTGAAGACCCCCTTTTCGGAGCTTTCTTT	CSVEDPLFGAFF
TRBV7-2	few	TRBJ1-2	-	TGTGCCAGCAGCCCGCCAGGGGACCTATCTTATGGCTACACCTTC	CASSPPGDLSYGYTF
TRBV6-1	-	TRBJ1-1	TRBD1	TGTGCCAGCACCAAAAACAGGGACAGGGCGAGTGAAGCTTTCTTT	CASTKNRDRASEAFF
TRBV5-8	-	TRBJ1-2	-	TGTGCCAGCAGCCGGACTCCCCAGGACGGCTACACCTTC	CASSRTPQDGYTF
TRBV6-5	few	TRBJ2-3	TRBD2	TGTGCCAGCCGGGACTATCGGTCAGATACGCAGTATTTT	CASRDYRSDTQYF
TRBV5-1	-	TRBJ1-2	-	TGCGCCAGCAGCTTCGACCCGCAATATGGCTACACCTTC	CASSFDPQYGYTF
TRBV7-9	few	TRBJ2-7	TRBD1	TGTGCCAGCAGCACCCGAATTCCCCACAGGGGGAGTCTCCACGAGCAGTACTTC	CASSTRIPHRGSLHEQYF
TRBV18	-	TRBJ2-2	-	TGTGCCAGCTCACCACGTCAAACCGGGGAGCTGTTTTTT	CASSPRQTGELFF